These T cell receptor beta chains were read from a single sample in a study of beta chain features in type 1 diabetes. Measured with immunoSEQ multiplex PCR; TCRdb has only the in-frame clones, and not every one. The table records more than 250,000 clones, 13% to 15% of them present only once. Sample: naive CD4+ T cells from blood. These receptors were obtained from a man between 25 and 39 years old with type 1 diabetes. Both conserved end residues are part of each CDR3. The D gene is left open where the match is weak. Only some rows state a clone size, as once, few, many or a class for expanded clones.

D,V,size,J,DNA,CDR3
-,TRBV11-2,-,TRBJ2-1,TGTGCCAGCAGCTTAGGAGGCAGCTCCTACAATGAGCAGTTCTTC,CASSLGGSSYNEQFF
TRBD1,TRBV29-1,few,TRBJ1-1,TGCAGCGTTGAAGAATGGGCCAGGGGGGTGGCCGAAGCTTTCTTT,CSVEEWARGVAEAFF
TRBD1,TRBV6-1,few,TRBJ2-4,TGTGCCAGCAGTGAAACGGCAGGGGGCTGGGCCAAAAACATTCAGTACTTC,CASSETAGGWAKNIQYF
-,TRBV5-4,-,TRBJ2-6,TGTGCCAGCAGCCCCCTTCCAGCTGGGGCCAACGTCCTGACTTTC,CASSPLPAGANVLTF
TRBD1,TRBV28,-,TRBJ2-1,TGTGCCAGCAGTCAATTGGACAGGTACAATGAGCAGTTCTTC,CASSQLDRYNEQFF
TRBD2,TRBV7-6,few,TRBJ2-1,TGTGCCAGCAGCCTCACCTACTTAGCGGGATCCTACAATGAGCAGTTCTTC,CASSLTYLAGSYNEQFF
-,TRBV30,-,TRBJ2-5,TGTGCCTGGCTGGCAGGGGCTCACCCTTGGGGGACCCAGTACTTC,CAWLAGAHPWGTQYF
-,TRBV5-1,few,TRBJ1-2,TGCGCCAGCAGCTCGCCGGGAAGAAATAACTATGGCTACACCTTC,CASSSPGRNNYGYTF
TRBD2,TRBV25-1,few,TRBJ2-5,TGTGCCACCGTTCCTGGCGGGAGGGGTCGGGAGACCCAGTACTTC,CATVPGGRGRETQYF
-,TRBV5-6,-,TRBJ2-5,TGTGCCAGCAGCTTCGGGAACCGGGAGACCCAGTACTTC,CASSFGNRETQYF
-,TRBV18,-,TRBJ1-2,TGTGCCAGCTCACTGGCCAGGGTTGAAGACTATGGCTACACCTTC,CASSLARVEDYGYTF
-,TRBV16,-,TRBJ1-5,TGTGCCAGCAGCCTTCAGGGAGGAGGGGATCAGCCCCAGCATTTT,CASSLQGGGDQPQHF
TRBD1,TRBV5-1,-,TRBJ2-3,TGCGCCAGCAGCGAGGGACAGATACCTTCCCCGTATTTT,CASSEGQIPSPYF
-,TRBV29-1,-,TRBJ2-3,TGCAGCGTTGTAACAGGGAGCACAGATACGCAGTATTTT,CSVVTGSTDTQYF